The 21 T cell receptor beta chains listed next were all sequenced from one sample in a study of T cell repertoires in cytomegalovirus infection. No antigens are known for them. TCRdb independently ran MiXCR on the reads; one entry per CDR3 protein. The sample holds 60,000 to 80,000 distinct CDR3 sequences; 20% to 25% are singletons and the top ten take around 72%. This specimen consisted of CD8+ T cells from cultured PBMCs, obtained from culture after CMV antigen stimulation. The receptors here all came from a human donor in good health (CMV status not recorded). Some clones in this sample may be carry-over from other donors' samples.

About this clonotype itself: A much more abundant neighbour one base away suggests this may be a read error. V usage is TRBV6-5 and J usage is TRBJ1-5, with 7 bases identical to TRBD1. This CDR3 is built from 14 residues. CDR1 is MNHEY and CDR2 is SVGAGI in the germline V gene. In nucleotides, the CDR3 is TGTGCCCGCAGTCACAACAGGGGTAGGGAGCCCCAGCATTTT. It encodes CARSHNRGREPQHF.

The chain has TRBV7-2 and TRBJ1-5, with a weak D call TRBD1 (5 bases). The CDR3 contains 15 residues. Looked up from germline, CDR1 is SGHTA and CDR2 is FQGNSA. Trimming pared 5 bases from V and 0 bases from J, leaving 11 bases between. CDR3 loop: CASSRDSNSNQPQHF. The CDR3 DNA sequence: TGTGCCAGCAGCCGCGACAGCAATAGCAATCAGCCCCAGCATTTT.

The J gene is TRBJ2-7, the V gene TRBV27; TRBD1 is a possible D gene (7 bases). The germline V gene encodes CDR1 MNHEY and CDR2 SMNVEV (reference sequence). V lost 2 bases and J lost 4, with 12 bases in between. This CDR3 has 14 residues. The CDR3 DNA follows: TGTGCCAGCAGTTTAGCGGGACAGTCTTACGAGCAGTACTTC. Translation gives CASSLAGQSYEQYF.

This clonotype showed up just a few times. The CDR3 DNA reads TGCGCCAGCAGCTTGCGGGACACCTACACCTTC. Translation gives CASSLRDTYTF. The chain joins TRBV5-1 to TRBJ1-2; maybe TRBD1 (6 bases). The CDR3 has 11 residues. Germline CDR1 reads SGHRS; CDR2 reads YFSETQ. V dropped 1 base and J dropped 10 bases, with 8 bases sitting between them.

The sample holds a few counts of this clonotype. The J gene is TRBJ1-5, the V gene TRBV9; D gene unclear. Germline V gives CDR1 SGDLS, CDR2 YYNGEE. The CDR3 is 14 amino acids. V was shortened by 0 bases and J by 7 bases, with 11 bases between the two germline ends. Here the CDR3 DNA reads TGTGCCAGCAGCGTAGAGGGAAGAGGGCAGCCCCAGCATTTT. This codes for CASSVEGRGQPQHF. Supplemented by reference TRBV9 and TRBJ1-5, the full variable domain reads DSGVTQTPKHLITATGQRVTLRCSPRSGDLSVYWYQQSLDQGLQFLIQYYNGEERAKGNILERFSAQQFPDLHSELNLSSLELGDSALYFCASSVEGRGQPQHFGDGTRLSIL.

This clonotype occurred a few times. The V call is TRBV7-6, the J call TRBJ1-5; no clear D. CDR1 is SGHVS and CDR2 is FNYEAQ in the germline V gene. The V gene lost 2 bases and the J gene lost 2 bases, with 4 bases spanning the gap. The CDR3 runs to 13 residues. The CDR3: CASSLSGNQPQHF. The CDR3 DNA is TGTGCCAGCAGCTTATCGGGCAATCAGCCCCAGCATTTT.

The V call is TRBV6-5, the J call TRBJ2-3; D remains ambiguous. The CDR3 loop spans 16 amino acids. V was trimmed by 0 bases and J by 0 bases, leaving 10 bases between them. Looked up from germline, CDR1 is MNHEY and CDR2 is SVGAGI. CDR3 sequence: CASSYSQRPSTDTQYF. The CDR3 nucleotides read TGTGCCAGCAGTTACTCGCAGAGACCTAGCACAGATACGCAGTATTTT.

This clonotype was detected only a few times. This rearrangement joins TRBV11-2 to TRBJ2-7; 12 positions agree with TRBD1. The CDR3 loop spans 17 amino acids. Per the germline V gene, CDR1 is SGHAT and CDR2 is FQNNGV. V shed 5 bases and J 3 bases; nucleotides not matched to a gene: 11. The CDR3 spells CASSPQTGQGAIYEQYF. CDR3 DNA sequence: TGTGCCAGCAGCCCTCAAACGGGACAGGGGGCAATCTACGAGCAGTACTTC.

The chain links TRBV7-6 to TRBJ1-1; D ambiguous. Trimming took 0 bases from V and 5 from J, leaving 16 bases between them. The CDR3 is 16 residues long. Germline loops: CDR1 SGHVS, CDR2 FNYEAQ. The CDR3 coding sequence is TGTGCCAGCAGCTTAGCAGCTGGGGAGGTGCGGACTGAAGCTTTCTTT. Its translation: CASSLAAGEVRTEAFF. The complete variable domain, with remaining parts taken from reference TRBV7-6 and TRBJ1-1, reads GAGVSQSPRYKVTKRGQDVALRCDPISGHVSLYWYRQALGQGPEFLTYFNYEAQQDKSGLPNDRFSAERPEGSISTLTIQRTEQRDSAMYRCASSLAAGEVRTEAFFGQGTRLTVV.

The chain uses TRBV13 and TRBJ2-1, with a possible D match to TRBD1 (6 bases). CDR1 PRHDT and CDR2 FYEKMQ come from the germline V gene (reference sequence). The CDR3 runs 16 residues. Trimming left V 0 bases short and J 0 bases short, with 9 bases between. As DNA, the CDR3 is TGTGCCAGCAGCTTAGGCAAAGGGGGCTCCTACAATGAGCAGTTCTTC. This gives the protein CASSLGKGGSYNEQFF.

In its sample, this clonotype was seen a few times. The chain is built from TRBV7-2 and TRBJ2-1; either TRBD1 or TRBD2 may fit D (5 bases each). The V gene's germline CDR1 is SGHTA and CDR2 FQGNSA. The V end was cut by 0 bases, the J end by 2 bases, with 11 bases between. This CDR3 region has 16 residues. CDR3 residues: CASSLARQGPYNEQFF. The CDR3 DNA sequence: TGTGCCAGCAGCTTAGCTCGGCAGGGACCCTACAATGAGCAGTTCTTC.

This clonotype showed up just a few times. The rearrangement joins TRBV7-2 to TRBJ2-7; possibly TRBD1 for D (5 bases). Looked up from germline, CDR1 is SGHTA and CDR2 is FQGNSA. Between the trimmed V and J ends, which lost 5 bases and 1 base, there was a span of 15 bases. CDR3 size: 15 residues. The CDR3 here is CASSLWQGTSYEQYF. The CDR3 DNA reads as TGTGCCAGCAGCCTCTGGCAGGGCACGTCCTACGAGCAGTACTTC. Complete variable domain (other parts from reference TRBV7-2 and TRBJ2-7): GAGVSQSPSNKVTEKGKDVELRCDPISGHTALYWYRQSLGQGLEFLIYFQGNSAPDKSGLPSDRFSAERTGGSVSTLTIQRTQQEDSAVYLCASSLWQGTSYEQYFGPGTRLTVT.

This clonotype showed up just a few times. The V call is TRBV19, the J call TRBJ2-7; D remains unclear. Between the trimmed V and J ends, which lost 4 bases and 3 bases, there was a span of 4 bases. The length of the CDR3 is 11 residues. Germline values: CDR1 LNHDA, CDR2 SQIVND (reference sequence). In nucleotides, the CDR3 is TGTGCCAGTAGTAGCCTCTACGAGCAGTACTTC. Its protein product is CASSSLYEQYF.

There are a few counts of this clonotype. V usage is TRBV19 and J usage is TRBJ1-5, with 8 bases aligning to TRBD1. Germline trimming cut 4 bases from V and 6 bases from J; bases unmatched to any gene: 14. CDR1 is LNHDA and CDR2 is SQIVND in the germline V gene (reference sequence). The length of the CDR3 is 17 residues. This CDR3 is CASSTSTGDRGVQPQHF. The CDR3 DNA sequence: TGTGCCAGTAGTACCTCGACAGGGGATCGGGGCGTTCAGCCCCAGCATTTT.

CDR3 in DNA: TGCGCCAGCAGCCAAGATGGGACCGTTTATAGCAATCAGCCCCAGCATTTT. This translates into CASSQDGTVYSNQPQHF. The rearrangement joins TRBV4-1 to TRBJ1-5; TRBD1 might be the D (5 bases). Germline assignment: CDR1 MGHRA and CDR2 YSYEKL. Trimming left V 0 bases short and J 0 bases short, with 12 bases between. The CDR3 contains 17 residues.

The CDR3 sequence: CASGGLEGRNTEAFF. The CDR3 DNA is TGTGCTAGTGGTGGACTAGAAGGGAGGAACACTGAAGCTTTCTTT. This chain connects TRBV12-5 to TRBJ1-1; the D is unclear. Trimming shortened V by 5 bases and J by 1 base, and 14 bases separated the two germline ends. Germline V gene lookup returns CDR1 LGHNT and CDR2 FRNRAP. The CDR3 has 15 amino acids.

This clonotype has more than one count but fewer than ten. The chain combines TRBV7-8 with TRBJ2-1; D call uncertain. V lost 5 bases to trimming and J lost 12 bases, with 14 bases between them. The CDR3 contains 12 residues. CDR1 and CDR2 from the germline V gene are SGHVS and FQNEAQ. CDR3 amino acids: CASSPRLEGQFF. CDR3 coding DNA: TGTGCCAGCAGCCCCAGGCTAGAAGGGCAGTTCTTC.

In this sample, this clonotype turned up a few times. This chain uses TRBV7-2 with TRBJ1-1; D perhaps matches TRBD1 (5 bases). V dropped 8 bases and J dropped 4 bases, with 14 bases sitting between them. Germline CDR1 is SGHTA and CDR2 is FQGNSA. CDR3 size: 13 residues. In nucleotides, the CDR3 is TGTGCCAGCGCCCCTTGGGGGAGCACTGAAGCTTTCTTT. This gives the protein CASAPWGSTEAFF.

There are a few counts of this clonotype. The chain joins TRBV7-6 to TRBJ1-5, with a weak D call TRBD1 (5 bases). This CDR3 has 16 amino acids. The germline CDR1 and CDR2 sequences are SGHVS and FNYEAQ. V lost 5 bases and J lost 2, with 16 bases in between. Here the CDR3 reads CASSPGPSRGNQPQHF. The DNA for the CDR3 is TGTGCCAGCAGCCCGGGACCCTCTAGGGGCAATCAGCCCCAGCATTTT.

This clonotype showed up just a few times. The rearrangement joins TRBV4-1 to TRBJ1-1, with TRBD1 matching over 8 bases. The V gene end was trimmed by 2 bases and the J gene end by 6 bases; junction bases not matched to a gene: 8. The CDR3 length is 15 residues. CDR1 is MGHRA and CDR2 is YSYEKL in the germline V gene. DNA for the CDR3: TGCGCCAGCAGCCAACTTTTGGACAGGGACCCTGAAGCTTTCTTT. Its protein product is CASSQLLDRDPEAFF.

This clonotype has only one observation. A read error is likely, as this CDR3 ends without the conserved phenylalanine or tryptophan. This rearrangement joins TRBV12-3 or TRBV12-4 to TRBJ2-5; a possible D gene is TRBD2 (6 bases). This CDR3 region has 14 residues. The V end was cut by 6 bases, the J end by 5 bases, with 16 bases between. This chain's CDR3 is CASRLRDFLETQYL. The CDR3 DNA reads as TGTGCCAGCAGATTAAGGGACTTTTTGGAGACCCAGTACCTC.